These 32 T cell receptor beta chains were all obtained from the same sample, sequenced in a study of cytomegalovirus exposure and HLA in healthy donors. The PCR was carried out with 60 Vbeta primers and 13 Jbeta primers. This table comes from immunoSEQ multiplex PCR, and its TCRdb copy is limited to in-frame clones, with some not included. This table holds around 150,000 clones, more than 80% found once. The sample was PBMCs. These receptors all come from a woman aged 35 to 49 in good health and CMV-seropositive.

The V and J genes are TRBV7-8 and TRBJ1-2, with 12 bases fitting TRBD1. Germline CDR1 SGHVS, CDR2 FQNEAQ. CDR3 length: 16 amino acids. V was clipped by 2 bases and J by 5 bases; unmatched bases: 6. CDR3 nucleotides: TGTGCCAGCAGCTTACGAGAGGGACAGGGGGCTTATGGCTACACCTTC. Amino acids: CASSLREGQGAYGYTF.

The chain recombines TRBV19 with TRBJ1-2, with 7 positions matching TRBD1. The J segment lost 4 bases and the V segment lost 4 bases, leaving 9 bases of the junction unmatched. This CDR3 is 15 amino acids long. Per the germline V gene, CDR1 is LNHDA and CDR2 is SQIVND (reference sequence). The DNA of the CDR3 is TGTGCCAGTAGTAAATCCGGGACAGCTATCTATGGCTACACCTTC. It codes for CASSKSGTAIYGYTF.

The chain recombines TRBV2 with TRBJ2-1; 12 bases map to TRBD2. The length of the CDR3 is 18 residues. Germline CDR1 SNHLY, CDR2 FYNNEI. J lost 0 bases, V lost 4 bases, and 7 bases had no gene match. The CDR3 here is CASSATSGGPSSYNEQFF. Written as DNA, the CDR3 is TGTGCCAGCAGTGCGACTAGCGGGGGCCCCAGCTCCTACAATGAGCAGTTCTTC.

By sample fraction, this clone is medium-sized. This chain connects TRBV4-3 to TRBJ1-4; D gene ambiguous. Germline values: CDR1 LGHNA, CDR2 YSLEER. With 0 bases removed from V and 5 bases from J, the gap between germline ends came to 13 bases. The CDR3 sequence is 16 residues long. The CDR3 here is CASSQDLGRWNEKLFF. In DNA, the CDR3 is TGCGCCAGCAGCCAAGATCTCGGGAGGTGGAATGAAAAACTGTTTTTT.

Turning to this clone: Other DNA sequences in this sample translate to the same CDR3. J is TRBJ1-2 and V is TRBV15, with TRBD1 matching over 8 bases. The trim removed 5 bases at V and 5 bases at J, leaving 1 base unmatched. This CDR3 is 12 amino acids long. CDR1 and CDR2 from the germline V gene are LNHNV and YYDKDF (reference sequence). The CDR3 nucleotides read TGTGCCACCAGCCGGGACAGGTATGGCTACACCTTC. Its protein is CATSRDRYGYTF.

A single count supports this clone. The chain joins TRBV5-4 to TRBJ2-1; 13 bases fit TRBD2. Looked up from germline, CDR1 is SGHNT and CDR2 is YYREEE (reference sequence). V lost 2 bases, J lost 4 bases, and 3 bases stayed unmatched. CDR3 length equals 16 residues. This CDR3 is CASSFLLAGGYNEQFF. The CDR3 DNA reads TGTGCCAGCAGCTTCTTACTAGCGGGAGGGTACAATGAGCAGTTCTTC.

The V call is TRBV10-2, the J call TRBJ1-2; D unresolved. The germline gives CDR1 WSHSY, CDR2 SAAADI. V dropped 3 bases and J dropped 2 bases, with 7 bases sitting between them. There are 13 residues in the CDR3. CDR3 sequence reads: CASSDELNYGYTF. CDR3 nucleotides: TGCGCCAGCAGTGACGAACTCAACTATGGCTACACCTTC.

This clone was found a few times. V usage is TRBV4-3 and J usage is TRBJ2-3, with 7 bases lining up with TRBD2. The CDR3 has 14 residues. Unmatched junction bases numbered 2, after V lost 0 bases and J lost 5 bases. Germline-derived CDR1 and CDR2 are LGHNA and YSLEER. In DNA form, the CDR3 reads TGCGCCAGCAGCCAAGACTTAGCGGGAGATACGCAGTATTTT. Translating it yields CASSQDLAGDTQYF.

The rearrangement links TRBV13 to TRBJ2-7; 7 nucleotides line up with TRBD1. Germline V gives CDR1 PRHDT, CDR2 FYEKMQ (reference sequence). The CDR3 consists of 16 residues. The V and J ends lost 4 bases and 2 bases, in that order; junction bases with no gene match: 11. The CDR3 DNA reads TGTGCCAGCAGCTACGGACCGGGACAGCGTCCCTACGAGCAGTACTTC. Its translation: CASSYGPGQRPYEQYF.

This sequence joins TRBV5-6 and TRBJ2-7; 8 nucleotides align to TRBD1. The CDR3 totals 15 residues. Germline values: CDR1 SGHDT, CDR2 YYEEEE. With V trimmed by 2 bases and J by 3 bases, 7 bases remained unmatched. The chain's CDR3 is CASSFRQGLGYEQYF. CDR3 nucleotide sequence: TGTGCCAGCAGCTTTCGACAGGGGCTCGGCTACGAGCAGTACTTC.

The chain links TRBV28 to TRBJ1-2, with no clear D. Germline V CDR1 and CDR2: MDHEN, SYDVKM. CDR3 length equals 12 residues. Between the trimmed V and J ends, which lost 2 bases and 6 bases, there was a span of 7 bases. The CDR3 spells CASSLGGHGYTF. As DNA, the CDR3 is TGTGCCAGCAGTTTAGGTGGCCATGGCTACACCTTC.

The chain uses TRBV27 and TRBJ1-5, with D possibly matching TRBD1 (6 bases). There are 14 residues in the CDR3. Germline CDR1 MNHEY, CDR2 SMNVEV (reference sequence). V lost 8 bases, J lost 6 bases, and 17 bases lay in between. The CDR3 protein is CASSRRGAGQPQHF. The CDR3 nucleotides are TGTGCCAGCTCGCGTCGGGGGGCCGGTCAGCCCCAGCATTTT.

The CDR3 nucleotides are TGTGCCAGCACCAGCGAGCAGATTAACACCGGGGAGCTGTTTTTT. This encodes CASTSEQINTGELFF. The chain couples TRBV5-5 to TRBJ2-2; D remains unclear. Trimming took off 6 bases at V and 2 bases at J, with 14 bases between the two ends. This CDR3 is 15 amino acids long. Germline V gene sequence: CDR1 SGHKS, CDR2 YYEKEE (reference sequence).

This sequence joins TRBV5-5 and TRBJ1-2; 9 positions agree with TRBD1. Germline V gene lookup returns CDR1 SGHKS and CDR2 YYEKEE (reference sequence). This CDR3 comprises 15 residues. The V segment lost 0 bases and the J segment 4 bases; nucleotides outside the gene matches: 4. CDR3 sequence reads: CASSLGDRVLYGYTF. Here the CDR3 DNA reads TGTGCCAGCAGCTTGGGGGACAGGGTTCTCTATGGCTACACCTTC. The whole variable domain, filled in from reference TRBV5-5 and TRBJ1-2, reads DAGVTQSPTHLIKTRGQQVTLRCSPISGHKSVSWYQQVLGQGPQFIFQYYEKEERGRGNFPDRFSARQFPNYSSELNVNALLLGDSALYLCASSLGDRVLYGYTFGSGTRLTVV.

With regard to this clone: A much bigger clone sits one base away, suggesting this may be a read error. The chain recombines TRBV7-9 with TRBJ2-5; D unresolved. Near its end, the DNA agrees better with TRBJ2-7, so the J call may be wrong. CDR1 is SEHNR, CDR2 FQNEAQ, per germline (reference sequence). The CDR3 has 12 residues. CDR3: CASSPTTYEQYF. CDR3 DNA sequence: TGTGCCAGCAGCCCCACCACCTACGAGCAGTACTTC.

J is TRBJ2-3 and V is TRBV29-1, with 13 bases that match TRBD2. Trimming took 4 bases from V and 6 from J; bases not matched to a gene: 1. Germline-derived CDR1 and CDR2 are SQVTM and ANQGSEA. The CDR3 has 13 amino acids. CDR3 sequence: CSVGTSGGDTQYF. In DNA form, the CDR3 reads TGCAGCGTTGGGACTAGCGGGGGCGATACGCAGTATTTT.

This chain links TRBV5-4 with TRBJ2-6; D gene ambiguous. Germline assignment: CDR1 SGHNT and CDR2 YYREEE (reference sequence). CDR3 length: 14 residues. V shed 1 base and J shed 1 base, with 3 bases lying between them. The CDR3 DNA is TGTGCCAGCAGCTTGCAGTCTGGGGCCAACGTCCTGACTTTC. This translates into CASSLQSGANVLTF.

This clone was counted between two and nine times. The gene calls are TRBV7-9 and TRBJ2-1; possibly TRBD2 for D (5 bases). Trimming stripped 1 base from V and 4 bases from J, with 14 bases between. CDR1 SEHNR and CDR2 FQNEAQ come from the germline V gene (reference sequence). The CDR3 covers 16 residues. This CDR3 reads CASSLVGLAEYNEQFF. The CDR3 nucleotides read TGTGCCAGCAGCTTAGTTGGGCTAGCCGAGTACAATGAGCAGTTCTTC.

The chain combines TRBV5-1 with TRBJ2-1; the match to TRBD2 covers 10 bases. V dropped 4 bases and J dropped 1; count of bases not matched to a gene: 2. This CDR3 contains 15 residues. Germline V CDR1 and CDR2: SGHRS, YFSETQ. In DNA, the CDR3 is TGCGCCAGCAGCCCTAGCGGGGGATCCTACAATGAGCAGTTCTTC. It encodes CASSPSGGSYNEQFF.

J is TRBJ2-7 and V is TRBV25-1; a weak D match, TRBD2 (5 bases). CDR1 is MGHDK, CDR2 SYGVNS, per germline. CDR3 size: 16 residues. V was clipped by 5 bases and J by 2 bases, with 19 bases between them. The CDR3 sequence is CASSLRVGNLPYEQYF. CDR3 nucleotides: TGTGCCAGCAGTCTCCGGGTCGGGAACCTCCCCTACGAGCAGTACTTC.

J is TRBJ2-3 and V is TRBV29-1, with 7 nucleotides matching TRBD2. V dropped 0 bases and J dropped 2; count of bases not matched to a gene: 11. Germline V gives CDR1 SQVTM, CDR2 ANQGSEA. CDR3 size: 17 residues. The CDR3 region has the DNA TGCAGCGTTGAAGATCCGGGTACGGGAGGTCACACAGATACGCAGTATTTT. Translating gives CSVEDPGTGGHTDTQYF.

The genes are TRBV5-4 and TRBJ1-1, with 7 bases fitting TRBD1. CDR1 and CDR2 (germline): SGHNT, YYREEE (reference sequence). V gave up 4 bases and J gave up 5 bases; unmatched junction bases: 8. The CDR3 is 14 amino acids. DNA for the CDR3: TGTGCCAGCAGCCCTAAAGACAGGGTGACTGAAGCTTTCTTT. Its translation: CASSPKDRVTEAFF. The full variable domain, completed using reference TRBV5-4 and TRBJ1-1, is ETGVTQSPTHLIKTRGQQVTLRCSSQSGHNTVSWYQQALGQGPQFIFQYYREEENGRGNFPPRFSGLQFPNYSSELNVNALELDDSALYLCASSPKDRVTEAFFGQGTRLTVV.

This clone was found a few times. The chain recombines TRBV30 with TRBJ1-4; TRBD1 aligns across 8 bases. CDR1 GTSNPN and CDR2 SVGIG come from the germline V gene (reference sequence). This CDR3 contains 13 residues. V lost 6 bases, J lost 8 bases, and 8 bases stayed unmatched. CDR3 in amino acids: CACLVDRDEKLFF. CDR3 DNA sequence: TGTGCCTGCCTAGTGGACAGGGACGAAAAACTGTTTTTT. Filled out from reference TRBV30 and TRBJ1-4, the complete variable domain reads SQTIHQWPATLVQPVGSPLSLECTVEGTSNPNLYWYRQAAGRGLQLLFYSVGIGQISSEVPQNLSASRPQDRQFILSSKKLLLSDSGFYLCACLVDRDEKLFFGSGTQLSVL.

V gene TRBV28 combines with J gene TRBJ2-7; D remains ambiguous. This CDR3 is built from 14 residues. Germline V gives CDR1 MDHEN, CDR2 SYDVKM. Trimming took off 0 bases at V and 4 bases at J, with 10 bases between the two ends. CDR3 protein: CASSLWLEDYEQYF. CDR3 nucleotide sequence: TGTGCCAGCAGTTTATGGCTAGAGGATTACGAGCAGTACTTC.

V is TRBV19 and J is TRBJ1-5; D unresolved. The CDR3 is 11 residues long. The germline V and J ends were trimmed by 10 bases and 7 bases, with 11 bases remaining between them. Germline CDR1 and CDR2: LNHDA and SQIVND (reference sequence). In DNA, the CDR3 is TGTGCCACCGGACGGGAACAGCCCCAGCATTTT. It is translated as CATGREQPQHF. Complete variable domain (other parts from reference TRBV19 and TRBJ1-5): DGGITQSPKYLFRKEGQNVTLSCEQNLNHDAMYWYRQDPGQGLRLIYYSQIVNDFQKGDIAEGYSVSREKKESFPLTVTSAQKNPTAFYLCATGREQPQHFGDGTRLSIL.

The gene calls are TRBV18 and TRBJ1-5; 12 nucleotides line up with TRBD1. This CDR3 is built from 18 residues. The V and J ends lost 6 bases and 6 bases, in that order; junction bases with no gene match: 15. Germline V gene sequence: CDR1 KGHSH, CDR2 LQKENI. In DNA, the CDR3 is TGTGCCAGCTCCCCCGGCATATCTGGGACAGGGGGCAGTCAGCCCCAGCATTTT. It encodes CASSPGISGTGGSQPQHF.

The chain combines TRBV2 with TRBJ1-1; no clear D. V lost 1 base and J lost 0, with 3 bases in between. Germline V gene sequence: CDR1 SNHLY, CDR2 FYNNEI. The length of the CDR3 is 13 residues. The CDR3 protein is CASSEVVNTEAFF. CDR3 DNA: TGTGCCAGCAGTGAAGTAGTGAACACTGAAGCTTTCTTT. Full variable domain (missing parts from reference TRBV2 and TRBJ1-1): EPEVTQTPSHQVTQMGQEVILRCVPISNHLYFYWYRQILGQKVEFLVSFYNNEISEKSEIFDDQFSVERPDGSNFTLKIRSTKLEDSAMYFCASSEVVNTEAFFGQGTRLTVV.

This chain links TRBV14 with TRBJ2-1; D not certain. Trimming took off 1 base at V and 7 bases at J, with 11 bases between the two ends. Germline CDR1 reads SGHDN; CDR2 reads FVKESK. CDR3 size: 14 residues. The CDR3 sequence is CASSQANSKNEQFF. CDR3 coding DNA: TGTGCCAGCAGCCAAGCGAATAGTAAGAATGAGCAGTTCTTC.

In the case of this clone: The sample has other DNA sequences that encode this CDR3 too. The chain recombines TRBV18 with TRBJ2-5; 8 nucleotides agree with TRBD2. Germline trimming cut 0 bases from V and 5 bases from J; bases unmatched to any gene: 5. Germline CDR1 is KGHSH and CDR2 is LQKENI. The CDR3 consists of 15 residues. The CDR3 sequence is CASSPPGTGGETQYF. The CDR3 DNA follows: TGTGCCAGCTCACCACCAGGGACGGGGGGGGAGACCCAGTACTTC.

V usage is TRBV7-2 and J usage is TRBJ1-3; D may be TRBD1 (5 bases). The V end was cut by 10 bases, the J end by 2 bases, with 9 bases between. Looked up from germline, CDR1 is SGHTA and CDR2 is FQGNSA. This CDR3 has 12 residues. DNA for the CDR3: TGTGCCACCCGGGGGGCTGGAAACACCATATATTTT. This codes for CATRGAGNTIYF.

Only one count was recorded for this clone. The V gene is TRBV27, the J gene TRBJ1-6; D is ambiguous. There are 16 residues in the CDR3. CDR1 MNHEY and CDR2 SMNVEV come from the germline V gene (reference sequence). The V end was cut by 4 bases, the J end by 9 bases, with 19 bases between. The DNA for the CDR3 is TGTGCCAGCAGTTCTGGGAGTGGGTATAGTCGTTCACCCCTCCACTTT. It is translated as CASSSGSGYSRSPLHF.

The chain carries TRBV19 and TRBJ2-6; 7 bases fit TRBD1. The CDR3 is made up of 16 amino acids. Germline V gene sequence: CDR1 LNHDA, CDR2 SQIVND (reference sequence). V lost 5 bases to trimming and J lost 4 bases; unmatched junction nucleotides: 8. CDR3: CASSPGQHWGANVLTF. CDR3 in DNA: TGTGCCAGTAGTCCGGGACAGCATTGGGGGGCCAACGTCCTGACTTTC.